One sample yielded the 6 T cell receptor beta chains listed below, sequenced in a study of T cell changes during pregnancy in multiple sclerosis. Only in-frame clones appear in the TCRdb table, and some are missing; sequencing was by immunoSEQ multiplex PCR. The data show tens of thousands of clones, more than 75% seen once. The input for sequencing was peripheral blood, taken in the first trimester of pregnancy. All receptors derive from a female donor in good health, enrolled as a control in a pregnancy study.

The chain links TRBV19 to TRBJ1-4, with D uncertain. The CDR3 is 13 amino acids. Trimming removed 4 bases at V and 3 bases at J, with 6 bases between. Looked up from germline, CDR1 is LNHDA and CDR2 is SQIVND (reference sequence). This CDR3 reads CASSTIANEKLFF. Written as DNA, the CDR3 is TGTGCCAGTAGTACGATAGCTAATGAAAAACTGTTTTTT.

This clone was seen only a few times. The genes are TRBV30 and TRBJ1-1; D might be TRBD1 (5 bases). Germline V CDR1 and CDR2: GTSNPN, SVGIG (reference sequence). The V end lost 2 bases, the J end lost 9 bases, and 10 bases lay between the germline ends. The CDR3 loop spans 11 amino acids. This CDR3 is CAWSPGFKAFF. The CDR3 region has the DNA TGTGCCTGGAGTCCAGGGTTTAAAGCTTTCTTT.

V usage is TRBV7-3 and J usage is TRBJ2-2; D perhaps matches TRBD1 (5 bases). The ends were cut back, 2 bases at V and 1 base at J, with 8 bases in the middle. Germline assignment: CDR1 SGHTA and CDR2 FQGTGA. The CDR3 is 15 residues long. CDR3 residues: CASSLARENTGELFF. DNA for the CDR3: TGTGCCAGCAGCTTAGCCAGGGAGAACACCGGGGAGCTGTTTTTT.

The chain has TRBV6-5 and TRBJ2-7; 9 bases are shared with TRBD1. The CDR3 runs 16 residues. Germline trimming cut 4 bases from V and 2 bases from J; bases unmatched to any gene: 9. Germline values: CDR1 MNHEY, CDR2 SVGAGI. CDR3 coding DNA: TGTGCCAGCAGTTCCGGGACAGGGAACTACGCCTACGAGCAGTACTTC. This codes for CASSSGTGNYAYEQYF.

CDR3 sequence (DNA): TGTGCCAGCAGCTTAAGCGGCAGGGGGTTCCAAGAGACCCAGTACTTC. Residues: CASSLSGRGFQETQYF. This chain uses TRBV7-7 with TRBJ2-5; 7 bases are a match to TRBD1. V gave up 2 bases and J gave up 1 base; unmatched junction bases: 7. Germline-derived CDR1 and CDR2 are SSHAT and FNYEAQ (reference sequence). This CDR3 contains 16 residues.

The chain combines TRBV4-2 with TRBJ2-1, with D perhaps matching TRBD1 (6 bases). This CDR3 contains 16 residues. V lost 0 bases and J 7 bases, leaving 16 bases between the germline ends. Per germline, CDR1 LGHNA and CDR2 YNFKEQ. The CDR3 DNA reads TGTGCCAGCAGCCAAGATTGGGGCAGGGGATGGAATGAGCAGTTCTTC. It specifies CASSQDWGRGWNEQFF.